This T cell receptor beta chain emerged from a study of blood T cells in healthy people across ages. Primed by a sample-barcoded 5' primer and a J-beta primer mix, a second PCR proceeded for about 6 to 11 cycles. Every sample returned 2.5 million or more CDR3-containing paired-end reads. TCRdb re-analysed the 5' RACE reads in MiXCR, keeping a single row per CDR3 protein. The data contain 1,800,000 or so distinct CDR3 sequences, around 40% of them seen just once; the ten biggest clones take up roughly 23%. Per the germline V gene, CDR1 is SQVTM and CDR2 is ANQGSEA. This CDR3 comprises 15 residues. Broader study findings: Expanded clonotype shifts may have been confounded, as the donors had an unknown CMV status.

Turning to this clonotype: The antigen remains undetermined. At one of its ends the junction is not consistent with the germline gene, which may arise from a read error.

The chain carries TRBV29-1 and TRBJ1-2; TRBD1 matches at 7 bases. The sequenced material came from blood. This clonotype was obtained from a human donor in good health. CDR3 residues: CSVCDRELGNYDYTF. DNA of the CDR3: TGCAGCGTTTGCGACAGGGAATTGGGAAACTATGACTACACCTTC.